One and the same sample provided the 7 T cell receptor beta chains below, sequenced in a study of blood T cell repertoires in COVID-19 (dated by TCRdb to the early 2020s). The method was the immunoSEQ multiplex PCR assay. The source is immuneACCESS, and TCRdb retained only in-frame sequences with V and J called. Part of the clones is not carried over; for the studies checked, unresolved V genes explain less than half of this, and the remainder is unexplained. Counted in this sample were 170,000 or so clones; 70% to 90% of them appeared once. The ten biggest clones cover around 0.63% of the sample. The specimen sequenced was peripheral blood. The receptors stem from a man aged 60 to 69 with COVID-19, enrolled during active disease.

The chain has TRBV18 and TRBJ2-7, with 12 bases aligning to TRBD2. The CDR3 has 15 residues. The germline CDR1 and CDR2 sequences are KGHSH and LQKENI. The V gene end was trimmed by 2 bases and the J gene end by 6 bases; junction bases not matched to a gene: 5. The CDR3 DNA is TGTGCCAGCTCACCAATGACACTAGCGGGAGGCGAGCAGTACTTC. It codes for CASSPMTLAGGEQYF.

The chain recombines TRBV6-6 with TRBJ1-6; a possible D gene is TRBD1 (6 bases). V was shortened by 10 bases and J by 5 bases, with 12 bases between the two germline ends. The length of the CDR3 is 13 residues. Germline CDR1 and CDR2: MNHNY and SVGAGI (reference sequence). CDR3 loop: CANRDGDNSPLHF. CDR3 DNA sequence: TGTGCCAACAGGGATGGAGATAATTCACCCCTCCACTTT.

The genes are TRBV2 and TRBJ2-1, with 10 positions matching TRBD2. After removal of 9 bases from V and 4 bases from J, the junction contained 12 bases not matched to a gene. CDR3 size: 16 residues. Germline CDR1 is SNHLY and CDR2 is FYNNEI. The CDR3: CARRTSGPRVYNEQFF. DNA of the CDR3: TGTGCCAGAAGGACTAGCGGACCAAGGGTTTACAATGAGCAGTTCTTC.

This clone was seen a single time. The chain uses TRBV28 and TRBJ1-2; D not certain. V dropped 1 base and J dropped 7 bases, with 7 bases sitting between them. The CDR3 loop spans 12 amino acids. The germline gives CDR1 MDHEN, CDR2 SYDVKM. This CDR3 is CASSLLGSGYTF. The DNA of the CDR3 is TGTGCCAGCAGTTTATTGGGCAGTGGCTACACCTTC.

V and J are TRBV28 and TRBJ1-6; D perhaps matches TRBD1 (6 bases). The CDR3 is 15 residues long. Germline loops: CDR1 MDHEN, CDR2 SYDVKM. With 8 bases removed from V and 6 bases from J, the gap between germline ends came to 17 bases. In DNA form, the CDR3 reads TGTGCCAGCCGATCCGCAGGGGTTGGTAATTCACCCCTCCACTTT. Encoded protein: CASRSAGVGNSPLHF.

The chain employs TRBV18 and TRBJ2-7; TRBD1 is a possible D gene (6 bases). V gave up 5 bases and J gave up 0 bases, with 14 bases separating them. Per the germline V gene, CDR1 is KGHSH and CDR2 is LQKENI. The CDR3 covers 15 residues. The CDR3 nucleotides read TGTGCCAGCTCAAAACGACAGGACAGCTCCTACGAGCAGTACTTC. It translates to CASSKRQDSSYEQYF.

The chain uses TRBV4-3 and TRBJ2-2; 8 bases are shared with TRBD1. Looked up from germline, CDR1 is LGHNA and CDR2 is YSLEER. The CDR3 totals 16 residues. The J segment lost 0 bases and the V segment lost 4 bases, leaving 4 bases of the junction unmatched. The DNA of the CDR3 is TGCGCCAGCAGCCGAGGACAGGGTGCGAACACCGGGGAGCTGTTTTTT. Translating it yields CASSRGQGANTGELFF.